The 13 T cell receptor beta chains listed next were all sequenced from one sample in a study of T cell repertoires in cytomegalovirus infection. TCRdb passed the reads through MiXCR, listing each CDR3 protein once. The data show 300,000 or so distinct CDR3 sequences, roughly 24% seen once. The specimen was PBMCs. These receptors were collected from a human donor in good health (CMV status not recorded). Some clones in this sample may be carry-over from other donors' samples.

The rearrangement joins TRBV6-1 to TRBJ1-1; TRBD1 matches at 7 bases. CDR3 size: 13 residues. Germline lookup yields CDR1 MNHNS and CDR2 SASEGT. Trimming cost V 2 bases and J 4 bases; bases outside gene matches: 1. The CDR3 protein is CASSERGRTEAFF. The CDR3 DNA reads TGTGCCAGCAGTGAAAGGGGGCGCACTGAAGCTTTCTTT.

This clonotype was observed many times. The chain joins TRBV2 to TRBJ1-5, with a possible D match to TRBD1 (5 bases). Germline CDR1 reads SNHLY; CDR2 reads FYNNEI. V lost 3 bases and J lost 2, with 8 bases in between. This CDR3 has 14 residues. The chain's CDR3 is CASSDRQRNQPQHF. CDR3 DNA sequence: TGTGCCAGCAGTGATAGACAGCGCAATCAGCCCCAGCATTTT.

In this sample, this clonotype turned up many times. The chain couples TRBV12-3 or TRBV12-4 to TRBJ2-5; TRBD2 matches 10 bases. This CDR3 region has 15 residues. After removal of 4 bases from V and 5 bases from J, the junction contained 7 bases not matched to a gene. The CDR3 region has the DNA TGTGCCAGCAGTTCCAGCGGGAGGGCCCCGGAGACCCAGTACTTC. Translation: CASSSSGRAPETQYF.

This chain connects TRBV27 to TRBJ2-1, with D unresolved. Trimming pared 5 bases from V and 7 bases from J, leaving 12 bases between. Germline CDR1 reads MNHEY; CDR2 reads SMNVEV (reference sequence). The CDR3 extends over 13 amino acids. CDR3 residues: CASSGNEANEQFF. The CDR3 nucleotides read TGTGCCAGCAGTGGAAACGAGGCAAATGAGCAGTTCTTC.

The chain is built from TRBV28 and TRBJ2-2; no clear D gene. The CDR3 sequence is 12 residues long. With 7 bases removed from V and 2 bases from J, the gap between germline ends came to 5 bases. CDR1 is MDHEN, CDR2 SYDVKM, per germline. For the CDR3, the DNA is TGTGCCAGCAAGCTTAACACCGGGGAGCTGTTTTTT. Its translation: CASKLNTGELFF. Variable domain in full (rest from reference TRBV28 and TRBJ2-2): DVKVTQSSRYLVKRTGEKVFLECVQDMDHENMFWYRQDPGLGLRLIYFSYDVKMKEKGDIPEGYSVSREKKERFSLILESASTNQTSMYLCASKLNTGELFFGEGSRLTVL.

This clonotype occurred many times. V usage is TRBV7-8 and J usage is TRBJ1-5; TRBD1 aligns across 8 bases. CDR3 length: 14 residues. V gave up 5 bases and J gave up 5 bases; unmatched junction bases: 5. From germline, CDR1 is SGHVS and CDR2 FQNEAQ. The CDR3 nucleotides are TGTGCCAGCAGCCCGTACAGGGGGGATCAGCCCCAGCATTTT. It codes for CASSPYRGDQPQHF.

This clonotype was found many times. The chain combines TRBV7-9 with TRBJ1-1; D gene unclear. The germline V gene has CDR1 SEHNR and CDR2 FQNEAQ (reference sequence). With 5 bases removed from V and 1 base from J, the gap between germline ends came to 14 bases. The CDR3 spans 15 residues. CDR3 region: CASSTGRLKNTEAFF. The CDR3 region has the DNA TGTGCCAGCAGCACCGGACGGCTAAAGAACACTGAAGCTTTCTTT.

This clonotype was seen only a few times. V and J are TRBV12-3 or TRBV12-4 and TRBJ2-3; D call uncertain. CDR3 length: 13 amino acids. Trimming removed 6 bases from V and 1 base from J, with 8 bases in between. The CDR3, as DNA: TGTGCCAGCAGAAACTCTGGCACAGATACGCAGTATTTT. It translates to CASRNSGTDTQYF.

This clonotype appeared a few times. The chain links TRBV6-2 or TRBV6-3 to TRBJ2-1, with TRBD1 matching over 11 bases. Losses at the gene ends were 5 bases for V and 8 bases for J; bases not matched to a gene: 11. Germline assignment: CDR1 MNHEY and CDR2 SVGEGT. CDR3 length: 16 amino acids. CDR3 protein: CASSAPGQGVGDEQFF. The CDR3 region has the DNA TGTGCCAGCAGTGCTCCGGGACAGGGGGTAGGGGATGAGCAGTTCTTC.

This clonotype was observed many times. The chain uses TRBV7-2 and TRBJ2-1; D remains unclear. Germline V gives CDR1 SGHTA, CDR2 FQGNSA. Trimming removed 4 bases at V and 8 bases at J, with 12 bases between. The CDR3 loop spans 13 amino acids. The CDR3 DNA reads as TGTGCCAGCAGCTCAGAGTACAACCATGAGCAGTTCTTC. Translation: CASSSEYNHEQFF.

This clonotype appeared a few times. The chain combines TRBV27 with TRBJ2-2, with 12 bases aligning to TRBD2. The CDR3 covers 19 residues. After removal of 4 bases from V and 5 bases from J, the junction contained 14 bases not matched to a gene. CDR1 and CDR2 from the germline V gene are MNHEY and SMNVEV (reference sequence). The CDR3 coding sequence is TGTGCCAGCAGTTCCTTGGCTAGCGGGAGGGTCCTTTCGACCGGGGAGCTGTTTTTT. This sequence encodes CASSSLASGRVLSTGELFF.

The J gene is TRBJ2-5, the V gene TRBV2, with TRBD1 identical over 8 bases. With V trimmed by 6 bases and J by 0 bases, 9 bases remained unmatched. There are 16 residues in the CDR3. Germline-derived CDR1 and CDR2 are SNHLY and FYNNEI. The CDR3 reads CASRPGDRTHQETQYF. CDR3 sequence (DNA): TGTGCCAGCAGACCCGGGGACAGGACCCACCAAGAGACCCAGTACTTC.

This chain uses TRBV18 with TRBJ1-6; tentatively, D is TRBD1 (6 bases). The CDR3 loop spans 15 amino acids. Germline loops: CDR1 KGHSH, CDR2 LQKENI. V was cut by 5 bases and J by 9 bases, with 17 bases left in between. CDR3 amino acids: CASSGWSRGSSPLHF. CDR3 sequence (DNA): TGTGCCAGCTCAGGATGGTCCAGGGGTAGTTCACCCCTCCACTTT.